This record covers a single T cell receptor beta chain. The antigen is unknown. Germline assignment: CDR1 SGHNT and CDR2 YYREEE (reference sequence). The V and J ends lost 1 base and 4 bases respectively, with 12 bases between them. The CDR3 consists of 15 residues. The data originate from a study of OX40 agonist ivuxolimab in advanced cancers. About the study: As their treatment, patients were administered ivuxolimab, an agonistic anti-OX40 (CD134) antibody. Having had anti-PD-1, anti-PD-L1 or anti-CTLA-4 therapy before was allowed, and around 39% had some.

TCRdb's table, derived via immunoSEQ multiplex PCR, lists solely in-frame clones and lacks some. The repertoire holds 66,000 or so clones, about 90% seen once, with around 2.2% in the top ten. General observations from the study: In CD8+ T cells, expanded clones were on average more numerous than in CD4+. It was also the case that some nonresponders had low normalized T-cell clonal expansion.

V and J are TRBV5-4 and TRBJ2-1, with D perhaps TRBD2 (6 bases). The sample here was CD4+ or CD8+ T cells sorted from blood, taken in a trial of the OX40 agonist ivuxolimab. This receptor was identified in an adult with an advanced solid tumor such as melanoma, head and neck, liver or kidney cancer. The DNA of the CDR3 is TGTGCCAGCAGCTTGTTGGAGGGAACGTACAATGAGCAGTTCTTC. Protein product: CASSLLEGTYNEQFF.